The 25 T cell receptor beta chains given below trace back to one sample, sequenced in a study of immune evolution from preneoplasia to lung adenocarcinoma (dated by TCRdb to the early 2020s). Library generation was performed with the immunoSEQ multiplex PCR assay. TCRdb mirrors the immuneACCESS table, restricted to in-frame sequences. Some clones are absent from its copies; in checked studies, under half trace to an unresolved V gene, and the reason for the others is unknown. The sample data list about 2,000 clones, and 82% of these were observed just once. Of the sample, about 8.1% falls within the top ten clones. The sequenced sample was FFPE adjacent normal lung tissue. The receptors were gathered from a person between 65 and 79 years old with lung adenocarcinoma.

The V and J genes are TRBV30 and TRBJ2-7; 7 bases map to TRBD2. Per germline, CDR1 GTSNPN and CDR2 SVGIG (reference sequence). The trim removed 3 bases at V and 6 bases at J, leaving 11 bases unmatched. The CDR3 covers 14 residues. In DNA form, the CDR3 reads TGTGCCTGGAGCCACCCCGGGGGGAGGGTCGAGCAGTACTTC. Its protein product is CAWSHPGGRVEQYF.

The CDR3 nucleotides read TGCAGCGCCCGACAGAGAAATAACAATGAGCAGTTCTTC. It specifies CSARQRNNNEQFF. This sequence joins TRBV29-1 and TRBJ2-1; D may be TRBD1 (5 bases). V dropped 7 bases and J dropped 5 bases, with 15 bases sitting between them. CDR1 is SQVTM and CDR2 is ANQGSEA in the germline V gene. The CDR3 has 13 residues.

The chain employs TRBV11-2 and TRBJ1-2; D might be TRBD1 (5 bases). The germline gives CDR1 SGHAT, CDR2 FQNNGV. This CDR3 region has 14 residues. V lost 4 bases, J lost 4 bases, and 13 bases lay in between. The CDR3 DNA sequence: TGTGCCAGCAGCTCCGGGGGGGAGGGCTATGGCTACACCTTC. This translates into CASSSGGEGYGYTF.

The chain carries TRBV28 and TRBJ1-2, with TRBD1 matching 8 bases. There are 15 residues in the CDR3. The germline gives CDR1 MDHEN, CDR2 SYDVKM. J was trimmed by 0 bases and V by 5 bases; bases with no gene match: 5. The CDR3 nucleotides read TGTGCCAGCAGTCCCCGGGACAGGCCTAACTATGGCTACACCTTC. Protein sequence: CASSPRDRPNYGYTF.

The CDR3 region is CASRIWVPRQPQHF. Written as DNA, the CDR3 is TGTGCCAGCAGAATTTGGGTGCCGCGTCAGCCCCAGCATTTT. The chain employs TRBV21-1 and TRBJ1-5. TRBV21-1 is a pseudogene locus. CDR3 length equals 14 residues.

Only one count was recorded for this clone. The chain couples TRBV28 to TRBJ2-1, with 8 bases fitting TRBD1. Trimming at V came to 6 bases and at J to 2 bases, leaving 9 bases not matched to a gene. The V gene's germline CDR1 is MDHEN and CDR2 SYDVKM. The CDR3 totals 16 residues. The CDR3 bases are TGTGCCAGCAGACCTTTCGACAGGGGCGCCTACAATGAGCAGTTCTTC. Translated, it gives CASRPFDRGAYNEQFF.

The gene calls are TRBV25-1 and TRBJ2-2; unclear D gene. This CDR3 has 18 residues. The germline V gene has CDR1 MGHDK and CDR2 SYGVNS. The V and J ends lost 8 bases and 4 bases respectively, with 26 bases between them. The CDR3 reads CASSILGSSNEGTGELFF. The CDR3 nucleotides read TGTGCCAGCTCCATCCTGGGGTCATCGAACGAAGGCACCGGGGAGCTGTTTTTT.

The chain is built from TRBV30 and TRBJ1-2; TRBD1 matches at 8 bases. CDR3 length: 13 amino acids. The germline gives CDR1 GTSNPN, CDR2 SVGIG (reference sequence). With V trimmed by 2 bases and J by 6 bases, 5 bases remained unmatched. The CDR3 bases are TGTGCCTGGAGTAGGGACAGGACGAATGGCTACACCTTC. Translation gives CAWSRDRTNGYTF.

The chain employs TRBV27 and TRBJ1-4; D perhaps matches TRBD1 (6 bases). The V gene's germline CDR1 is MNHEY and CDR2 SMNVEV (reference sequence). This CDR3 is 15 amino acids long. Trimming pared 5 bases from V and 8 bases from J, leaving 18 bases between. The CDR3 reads CASSRLQQGREKLFF. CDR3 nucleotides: TGTGCCAGCAGTAGGCTACAACAGGGTCGGGAAAAACTGTTTTTT.

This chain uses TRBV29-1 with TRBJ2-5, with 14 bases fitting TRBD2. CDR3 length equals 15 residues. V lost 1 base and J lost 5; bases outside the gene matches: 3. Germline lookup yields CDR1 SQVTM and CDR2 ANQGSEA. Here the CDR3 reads CSVEGLAGGPETQYF. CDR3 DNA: TGCAGCGTTGAAGGACTAGCGGGAGGGCCGGAGACCCAGTACTTC.

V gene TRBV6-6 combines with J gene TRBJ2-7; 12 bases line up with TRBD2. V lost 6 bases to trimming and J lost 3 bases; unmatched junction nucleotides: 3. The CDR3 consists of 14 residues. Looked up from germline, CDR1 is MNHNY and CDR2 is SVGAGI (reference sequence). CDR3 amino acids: CASRRLAGDYEQYF. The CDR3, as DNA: TGTGCCAGCAGACGACTAGCGGGGGACTACGAGCAGTACTTC.

The CDR3 DNA is TGTGCCAGCAGCTTTGGGGGCGAGACCGGGGAGCTGTTTTTT. As protein: CASSFGGETGELFF. J is TRBJ2-2 and V is TRBV5-4; D possibly corresponds to TRBD1 (6 bases). The germline gives CDR1 SGHNT, CDR2 YYREEE (reference sequence). CDR3 length: 14 amino acids. The V and J ends lost 2 bases and 5 bases respectively, with 10 bases between them.

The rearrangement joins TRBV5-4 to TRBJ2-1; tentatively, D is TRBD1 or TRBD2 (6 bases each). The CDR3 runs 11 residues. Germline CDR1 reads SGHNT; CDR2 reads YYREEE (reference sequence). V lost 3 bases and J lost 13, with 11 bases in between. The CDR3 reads CASSWAGGQFF. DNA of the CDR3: TGTGCCAGCAGCTGGGCCGGGGGCCAGTTCTTC.

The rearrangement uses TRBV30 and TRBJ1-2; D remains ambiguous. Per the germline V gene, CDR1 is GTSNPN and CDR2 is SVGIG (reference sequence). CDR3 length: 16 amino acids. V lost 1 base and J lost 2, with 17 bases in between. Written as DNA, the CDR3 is TGTGCCTGGAGTGCTCTGGAGCTCGGAAACAACTATGGCTACACCTTC. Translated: CAWSALELGNNYGYTF.

For the CDR3, the DNA is TGTGCCAGCAGCCGTCCCGGGACAGGGGGCACTGAAGCTTTCTTT. Protein product: CASSRPGTGGTEAFF. This chain links TRBV7-9 with TRBJ1-1, with TRBD1 matching over 11 bases. Germline V lookup: CDR1 SEHNR, CDR2 FQNEAQ (reference sequence). The CDR3 length is 15 residues. V was pared by 5 bases and J by 4 bases, with 6 bases of the junction left unmatched.

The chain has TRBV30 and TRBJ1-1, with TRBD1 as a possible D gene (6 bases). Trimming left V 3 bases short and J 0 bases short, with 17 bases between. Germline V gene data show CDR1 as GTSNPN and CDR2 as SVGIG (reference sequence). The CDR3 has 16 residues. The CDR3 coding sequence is TGTGCCTGGAGATCGGGCTTACAGGGATTGAACACTGAAGCTTTCTTT. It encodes CAWRSGLQGLNTEAFF.

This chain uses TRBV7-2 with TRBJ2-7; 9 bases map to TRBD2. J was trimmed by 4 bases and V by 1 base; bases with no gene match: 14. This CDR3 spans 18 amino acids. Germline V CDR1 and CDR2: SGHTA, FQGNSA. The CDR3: CASSLVGAASGIGYEQYF. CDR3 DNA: TGTGCCAGCAGCTTAGTAGGGGCCGCTAGCGGGATTGGGTACGAGCAGTACTTC.

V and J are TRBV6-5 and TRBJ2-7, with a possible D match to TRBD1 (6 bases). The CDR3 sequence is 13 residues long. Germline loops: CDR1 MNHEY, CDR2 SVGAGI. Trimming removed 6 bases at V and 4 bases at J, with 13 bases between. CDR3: CASRRTAEYEQYF. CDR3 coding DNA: TGTGCCAGCAGACGGACAGCCGAATACGAGCAGTACTTC.

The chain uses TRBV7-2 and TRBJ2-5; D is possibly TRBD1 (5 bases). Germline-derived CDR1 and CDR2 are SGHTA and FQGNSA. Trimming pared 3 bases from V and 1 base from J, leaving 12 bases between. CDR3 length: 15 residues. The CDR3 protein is CASSFLLQGQETQYF. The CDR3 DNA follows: TGTGCCAGCAGCTTTCTATTGCAGGGCCAAGAGACCCAGTACTTC. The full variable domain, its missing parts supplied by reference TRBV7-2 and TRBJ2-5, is GAGVSQSPSNKVTEKGKDVELRCDPISGHTALYWYRQSLGQGLEFLIYFQGNSAPDKSGLPSDRFSAERTGGSVSTLTIQRTQQEDSAVYLCASSFLLQGQETQYFGPGTRLLVL.

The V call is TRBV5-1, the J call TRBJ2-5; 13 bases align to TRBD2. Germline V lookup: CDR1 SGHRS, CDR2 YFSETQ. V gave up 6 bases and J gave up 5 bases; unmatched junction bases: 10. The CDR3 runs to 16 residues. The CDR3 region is CASTQTSGRSRETQYF. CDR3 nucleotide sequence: TGCGCCAGCACTCAGACTAGCGGGAGGTCTCGGGAGACCCAGTACTTC.

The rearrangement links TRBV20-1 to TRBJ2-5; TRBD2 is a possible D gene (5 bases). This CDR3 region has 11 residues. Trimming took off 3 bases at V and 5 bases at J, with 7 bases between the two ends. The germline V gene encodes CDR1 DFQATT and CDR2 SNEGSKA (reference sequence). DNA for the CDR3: TGCAGTGCTAGGGAGCGGGAGACCCAGTACTTC. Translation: CSARERETQYF.

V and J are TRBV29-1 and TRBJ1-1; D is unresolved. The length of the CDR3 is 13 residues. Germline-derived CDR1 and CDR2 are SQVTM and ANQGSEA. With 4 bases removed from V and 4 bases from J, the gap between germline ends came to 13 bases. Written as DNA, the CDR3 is TGCAGCGTTGCAACGACAAAGGGCACTGAAGCTTTCTTT. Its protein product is CSVATTKGTEAFF. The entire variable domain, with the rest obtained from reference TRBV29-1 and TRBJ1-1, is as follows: SAVISQKPSRDICQRGTSLTIQCQVDSQVTMMFWYRQQPGQSLTLIATANQGSEATYESGFVIDKFPISRPNLTFSTLTVSNMSPEDSSIYLCSVATTKGTEAFFGQGTRLTVV.

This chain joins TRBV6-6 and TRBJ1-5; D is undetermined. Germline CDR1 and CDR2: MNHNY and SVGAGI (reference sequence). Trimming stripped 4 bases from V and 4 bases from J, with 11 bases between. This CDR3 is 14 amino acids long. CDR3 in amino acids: CASSFDIGNQPQHF. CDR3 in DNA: TGTGCCAGCAGTTTCGACATCGGGAATCAGCCCCAGCATTTT.

The CDR3 DNA follows: TGTGCCAGCAGCGCCGGGGACTCCTACGAGCAGTACTTC. Its translation is CASSAGDSYEQYF. The chain combines TRBV11-3 with TRBJ2-7; tentatively, D is TRBD2 (5 bases). V lost 5 bases and J lost 0, with 8 bases in between. Germline V gene data show CDR1 as SGHNT and CDR2 as YENEEA. The CDR3 has 13 amino acids.

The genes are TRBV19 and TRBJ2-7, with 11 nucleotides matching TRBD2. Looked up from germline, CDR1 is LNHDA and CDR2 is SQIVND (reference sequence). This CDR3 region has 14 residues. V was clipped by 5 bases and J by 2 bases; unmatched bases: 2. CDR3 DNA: TGTGCCAGTAGTGGGGGACTAGCGGCCTACGAGCAGTACTTC. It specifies CASSGGLAAYEQYF.